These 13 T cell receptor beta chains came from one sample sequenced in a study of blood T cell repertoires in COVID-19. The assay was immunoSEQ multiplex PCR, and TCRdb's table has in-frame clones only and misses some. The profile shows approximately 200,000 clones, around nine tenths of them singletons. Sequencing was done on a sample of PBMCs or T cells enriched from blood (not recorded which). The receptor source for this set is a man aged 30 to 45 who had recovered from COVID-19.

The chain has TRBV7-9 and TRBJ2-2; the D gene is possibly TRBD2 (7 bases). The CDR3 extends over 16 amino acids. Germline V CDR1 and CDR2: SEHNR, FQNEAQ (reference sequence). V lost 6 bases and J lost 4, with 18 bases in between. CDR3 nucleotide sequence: TGTGCCAGCAGTATGCCGGGGGGCTTACTCACCGGGGAGCTGTTTTTT. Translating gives CASSMPGGLLTGELFF. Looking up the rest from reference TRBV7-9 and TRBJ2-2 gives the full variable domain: DTGVSQNPRHKITKRGQNVTFRCDPISEHNRLYWYRQTLGQGPEFLTYFQNEAQLEKSRLLSDRFSAERPKGSFSTLEIQRTEQGDSAMYLCASSMPGGLLTGELFFGEGSRLTVL.

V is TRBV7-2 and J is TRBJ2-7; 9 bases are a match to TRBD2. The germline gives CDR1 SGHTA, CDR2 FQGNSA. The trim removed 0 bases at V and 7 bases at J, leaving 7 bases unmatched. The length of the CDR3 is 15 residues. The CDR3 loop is CASSLALAGVGEQYF. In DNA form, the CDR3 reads TGTGCCAGCAGCTTAGCGTTAGCGGGAGTGGGGGAGCAGTACTTC.

The DNA of the CDR3 is TGTGCCACCAGCAGCGGGAGTGAATACGAGCAGTACTTC. Translation gives CATSSGSEYEQYF. This sequence joins TRBV15 and TRBJ2-7; D possibly corresponds to TRBD2 (6 bases). Trimming took off 3 bases at V and 4 bases at J, with 10 bases between the two ends. Germline lookup yields CDR1 LNHNV and CDR2 YYDKDF (reference sequence). The CDR3 runs 13 residues.

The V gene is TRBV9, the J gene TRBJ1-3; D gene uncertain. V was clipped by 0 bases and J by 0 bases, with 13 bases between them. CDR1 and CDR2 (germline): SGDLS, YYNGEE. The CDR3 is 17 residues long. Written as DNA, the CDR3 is TGTGCCAGCAGCGTAGCGGGGAGCCCAAGCTCTGGAAACACCATATATTTT. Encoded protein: CASSVAGSPSSGNTIYF.

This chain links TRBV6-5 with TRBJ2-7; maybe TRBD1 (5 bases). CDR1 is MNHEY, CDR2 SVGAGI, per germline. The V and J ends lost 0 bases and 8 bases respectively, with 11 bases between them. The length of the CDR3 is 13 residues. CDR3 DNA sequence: TGTGCCAGCAGTTACTCGGGCAGGGCTCAGCAGTACTTC. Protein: CASSYSGRAQQYF.

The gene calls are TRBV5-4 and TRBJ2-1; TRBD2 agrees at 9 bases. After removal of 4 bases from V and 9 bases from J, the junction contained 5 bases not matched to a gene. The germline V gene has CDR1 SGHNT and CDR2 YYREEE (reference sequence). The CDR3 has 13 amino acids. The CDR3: CASSRAGGGEQFF. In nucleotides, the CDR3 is TGTGCCAGCAGCCGAGCGGGGGGCGGTGAGCAGTTCTTC.

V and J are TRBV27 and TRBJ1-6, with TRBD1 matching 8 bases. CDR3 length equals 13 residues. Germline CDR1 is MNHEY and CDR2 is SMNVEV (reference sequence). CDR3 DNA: TGTGGGACAGGGAATCGACATAATTCACCCCTCCACTTT. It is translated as CGTGNRHNSPLHF.

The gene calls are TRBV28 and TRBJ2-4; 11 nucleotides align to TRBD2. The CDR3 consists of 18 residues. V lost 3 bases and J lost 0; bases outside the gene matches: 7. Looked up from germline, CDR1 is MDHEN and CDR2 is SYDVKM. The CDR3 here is CASSLRGLAGGAKNIQYF. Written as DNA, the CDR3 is TGTGCCAGCAGTTTGCGGGGGCTAGCGGGAGGAGCCAAAAACATTCAGTACTTC.

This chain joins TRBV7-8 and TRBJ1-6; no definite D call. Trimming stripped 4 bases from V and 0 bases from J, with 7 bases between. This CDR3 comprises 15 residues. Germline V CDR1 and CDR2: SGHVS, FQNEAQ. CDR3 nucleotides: TGTGCCAGCAGCTCGAGCACCTCCTATAATTCACCCCTCCACTTT. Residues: CASSSSTSYNSPLHF. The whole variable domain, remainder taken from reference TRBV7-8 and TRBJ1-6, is GAGVSQSPRYKVAKRGQDVALRCDPISGHVSLFWYQQALGQGPEFLTYFQNEAQLDKSGLPSDRFFAERPEGSVSTLKIQRTQQEDSAVYLCASSSSTSYNSPLHFGNGTRLTVT.

As DNA, the CDR3 is TGTGCCAGCAGTACCCGGGACAGGGGGGTCTATGGCTACACCTTC. Amino acids: CASSTRDRGVYGYTF. The chain recombines TRBV6-5 with TRBJ1-2; 11 bases align to TRBD1. V lost 5 bases to trimming and J lost 4 bases; unmatched junction nucleotides: 6. Germline V gene data show CDR1 as MNHEY and CDR2 as SVGAGI. The CDR3 has 15 residues.

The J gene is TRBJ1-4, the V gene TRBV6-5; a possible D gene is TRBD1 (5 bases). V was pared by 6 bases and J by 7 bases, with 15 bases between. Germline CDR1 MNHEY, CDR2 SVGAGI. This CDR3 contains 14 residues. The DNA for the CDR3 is TGTGCCAGCAGGACACACTGGGGGGGTGAAAAACTGTTTTTT. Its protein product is CASRTHWGGEKLFF.

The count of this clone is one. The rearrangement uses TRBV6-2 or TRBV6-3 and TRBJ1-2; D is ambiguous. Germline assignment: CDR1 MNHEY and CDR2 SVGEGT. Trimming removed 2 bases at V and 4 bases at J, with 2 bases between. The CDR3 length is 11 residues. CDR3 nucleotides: TGTGCCAGCAGTTACCTCTATGGCTACACCTTC. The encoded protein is CASSYLYGYTF.

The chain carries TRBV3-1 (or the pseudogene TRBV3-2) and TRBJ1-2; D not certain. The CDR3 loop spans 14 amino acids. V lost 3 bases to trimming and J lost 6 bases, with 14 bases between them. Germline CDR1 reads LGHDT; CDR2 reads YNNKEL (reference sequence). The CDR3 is CASSQSGTRNGYTF. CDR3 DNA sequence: TGTGCCAGCAGCCAGTCAGGCACCCGAAATGGCTACACCTTC.